This T cell receptor beta chain is drawn from a study of vaccination and CD4 T cells after COVID-19. As to treatment: 10-day PBMC culture with coronavirus spike peptide pools or control peptides (ViraFEST assay). The CDR3 is made up of 15 amino acids. V shed 1 base and J shed 2 bases, with 11 bases lying between them. Germline V gene sequence: CDR1 SGHTA, CDR2 FQGNSA. This clonotype was detected once. Its antigen is currently unknown. The study sequenced cultured CD4+ T cell DNA using the Oncomine TCR Beta short-read assay. TCRdb recomputed calls from the PCR reads with MiXCR, one row per CDR3 protein. The sample records about 12,000 distinct CDR3 sequences, roughly 61% being singletons.

The source material was CD4+ T cells from blood, cultured in vitro. The sequence was obtained from a human donor who had recovered from COVID-19. The V gene is TRBV7-2, the J gene TRBJ1-2; D is possibly TRBD1 (5 bases). The CDR3 nucleotides are TGTGCCAGCAGCTTAGGCCCGGGGACGAACTATGGCTACACCTTC. Translating gives CASSLGPGTNYGYTF.